Presented here are 13 T cell receptor beta chains from one specimen sequenced in a study of blood T cells in healthy people across ages. PCR was performed a second time for about 7 to 12 cycles using a sample-barcoded 5' primer and a J-beta primer mix. A single record per CDR3 protein comes from TCRdb applying MiXCR to the 5' RACE reads. This table has hundreds of thousands of distinct CDR3 sequences, under 30% appearing once. Specimen: blood. These receptors all come from an elderly woman in good health.

The chain employs TRBV28 and TRBJ1-6, with 9 bases fitting TRBD1. In germline, CDR1 is MDHEN, CDR2 SYDVKM. J lost 10 bases, V lost 5 bases, and 9 bases had no gene match. The CDR3 runs to 15 residues. CDR3 sequence (DNA): TGTGCCAGCAGTACCGCGGGACAGGGATACTCACCCCTCCACTTT. Translating it yields CASSTAGQGYSPLHF.

Turning to this clonotype: The junction departs from the called germline gene at one end, perhaps through a read error. The CDR3 loop reads CASSPRDRRNEKRFF. In nucleotides, the CDR3 is TGTGCCAGCAGTCCCAGGGACAGGAGAAATGAAAAACGGTTTTTT. The chain couples TRBV27 to TRBJ1-4; 8 nucleotides agree with TRBD1. Germline CDR1 reads MNHEY; CDR2 reads SMNVEV (reference sequence). The CDR3 spans 15 residues.

This clonotype was seen a few times. This chain uses TRBV12-3 or TRBV12-4 with TRBJ1-5; 12 bases align to TRBD1. With V trimmed by 8 bases and J by 7 bases, 6 bases remained unmatched. This CDR3 is 14 amino acids long. The CDR3 nucleotides are TGTGCCAGCTCGGGACAGGGGGCGAGGCAGCCCCAGCATTTT. Translated: CASSGQGARQPQHF.

The chain couples TRBV5-1 to TRBJ1-4, with D possibly TRBD1 on 6 matching bases. The CDR3 totals 14 residues. Germline V gene sequence: CDR1 SGHRS, CDR2 YFSETQ. The germline V and J ends were trimmed by 0 bases and 5 bases, with 8 bases remaining between them. The CDR3 nucleotides are TGCGCCAGCAGCTTGGATACAGGGAATGAAAAACTGTTTTTT. Protein product: CASSLDTGNEKLFF.

With regard to this clonotype: Given a much more abundant clone one base away, this may be a read error. The chain combines TRBV4-2 with TRBJ1-5, with 7 positions matching TRBD1. The CDR3 consists of 16 residues. The V gene's germline CDR1 is LGHNA and CDR2 YNFKEQ. The DNA of the CDR3 is TGTACCAGCAGCCAAGTGACAGGGAGTAGCAATCAGCCCCAGCATTTT. It specifies CTSSQVTGSSNQPQHF.

With respect to this clonotype: Relative to the germline gene, one junction end is altered; a read error may explain this. The chain couples TRBV6-6 to TRBJ2-2, with TRBD2 identical over 14 bases. Germline V gene data show CDR1 as MNHNY and CDR2 as SVGAGI (reference sequence). The CDR3 runs 15 residues. DNA of the CDR3: TGTACCAGCAGGCCGGGACTAGCGGGAGCCGGGGAGCTGTTTTTT. It yields the protein CTSRPGLAGAGELFF.

This clonotype came up many times. The chain joins TRBV6-2 or TRBV6-3 to TRBJ2-3, with D possibly matching TRBD1 (5 bases). The CDR3 runs 14 residues. The germline gives CDR1 MNHEY, CDR2 SVGEGT. Deletions cut 8 bases from V and 2 bases from J, with 14 bases between. The CDR3 is CASSDTSLTDTQYF. For the CDR3, the DNA is TGTGCCAGCTCGGACACCTCACTCACAGATACGCAGTATTTT.

This clonotype was counted between two and nine times. With a much larger clone just one base away, this may be a read error. The chain joins TRBV7-2 to TRBJ2-4; no clear D. The better agreement between TRBJ2-7 and the DNA end casts doubt on the J call. CDR1 and CDR2 (germline): SGHTA, FQGNSA. The CDR3 is made up of 14 amino acids. The CDR3 region is CASSQAVTWNEQYF. The CDR3 region has the DNA TGTGCCAGCAGCCAGGCAGTTACTTGGAACGAGCAGTACTTC.

This clonotype showed up just once. Possible read error: a much larger clone is one base away. The rearrangement links TRBV30 to TRBJ2-5; D unresolved. The assigned J gene may be wrong: the sequence end matches TRBJ2-7 better. The CDR3 spans 11 residues. CDR1 and CDR2 from the germline V gene are GTSNPN and SVGIG (reference sequence). CDR3 sequence (DNA): TGTGCCTGTTCTAATTTTGGCGAGCAGTACTTC. The encoded protein is CACSNFGEQYF.

This clonotype has ten or more counts. The chain has TRBV7-2 and TRBJ2-7, with 9 bases that match TRBD1. Germline CDR1 reads SGHTA; CDR2 reads FQGNSA. The V and J ends lost 3 bases and 6 bases, in that order; junction bases with no gene match: 6. CDR3 size: 14 residues. The CDR3 DNA is TGTGCCAGCAGCTTTACGGGACAGGGAACCGAGCAGTACTTC. Amino acid sequence: CASSFTGQGTEQYF.

In this sample, this clonotype turned up a few times. The chain couples TRBV12-3 or TRBV12-4 to TRBJ1-2; D uncertain. V dropped 0 bases and J dropped 8 bases, with 13 bases sitting between them. The CDR3 extends over 14 amino acids. DNA for the CDR3: TGTGCCAGCAGTTTAGCGGTACAATCGAGCGGCTACACCTTC. It translates to CASSLAVQSSGYTF.

This clonotype has at least ten counts. The V gene is TRBV20-1, the J gene TRBJ2-5, with no clear D. Germline V lookup: CDR1 DFQATT, CDR2 SNEGSKA (reference sequence). The CDR3 has 12 residues. Trimming left V 3 bases short and J 1 base short, with 6 bases between. CDR3: CSASDFQETQYF. The CDR3 bases are TGCAGTGCTAGTGACTTCCAAGAGACCCAGTACTTC.

On this clonotype: With a much larger clone just one base away, this may be a read error. The chain employs TRBV6-6 and TRBJ2-1; 8 nucleotides match TRBD2. With 2 bases clipped from V and 13 bases from J, the junction kept 10 bases outside the gene matches. This CDR3 has 14 residues. Germline-derived CDR1 and CDR2 are MNHNY and SVGAGI (reference sequence). CDR3 in amino acids: CASSYRGGRETQFF. CDR3 in DNA: TGTGCCAGCAGTTACCGGGGGGGTAGAGAGACCCAGTTCTTC.